This T cell receptor (beta chain) was sequenced in a study of blood T cell repertoires in COVID-19. TCRdb's table, derived via immunoSEQ multiplex PCR, lists solely in-frame clones and lacks some. This sample carries fewer than 20,000 clones, 91% of them seen once, and the ten largest clones take approximately 7%. In germline, CDR1 is SGHTA, CDR2 FQGNSA. This CDR3 comprises 17 residues. V dropped 4 bases and J dropped 3 bases, with 19 bases sitting between them. The chain recombines TRBV7-2 with TRBJ1-5; D unclear. Sequenced sample: peripheral blood. This TCR was recovered from a human donor in a cohort sampled during active COVID-19. CDR3 amino acids: CASSSQILRQNNQPQHF. CDR3 sequence (DNA): TGTGCCAGCAGCTCGCAGATCTTGAGGCAGAACAATCAGCCCCAGCATTTT.